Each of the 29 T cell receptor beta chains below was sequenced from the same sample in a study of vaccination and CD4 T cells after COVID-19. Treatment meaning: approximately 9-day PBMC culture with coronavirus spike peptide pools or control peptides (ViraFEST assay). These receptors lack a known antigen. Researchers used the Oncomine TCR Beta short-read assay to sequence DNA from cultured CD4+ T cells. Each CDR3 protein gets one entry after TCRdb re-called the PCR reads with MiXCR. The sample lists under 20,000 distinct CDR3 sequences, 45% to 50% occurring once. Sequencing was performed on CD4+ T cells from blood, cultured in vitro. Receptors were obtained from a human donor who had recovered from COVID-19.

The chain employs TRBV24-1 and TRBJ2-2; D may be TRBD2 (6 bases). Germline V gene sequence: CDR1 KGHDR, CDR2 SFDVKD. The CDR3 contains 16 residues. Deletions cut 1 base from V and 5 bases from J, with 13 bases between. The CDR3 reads CATSDFRPGVTGELFF. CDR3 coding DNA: TGTGCCACCAGTGATTTTAGGCCGGGGGTTACCGGGGAGCTGTTTTTT.

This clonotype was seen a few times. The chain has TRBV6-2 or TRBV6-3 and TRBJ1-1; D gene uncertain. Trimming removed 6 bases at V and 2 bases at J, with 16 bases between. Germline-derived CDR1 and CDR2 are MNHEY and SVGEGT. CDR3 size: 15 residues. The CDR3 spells CASRHRPPGNTEAFF. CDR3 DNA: TGTGCCAGCAGGCACCGTCCCCCAGGTAACACTGAAGCTTTCTTT.

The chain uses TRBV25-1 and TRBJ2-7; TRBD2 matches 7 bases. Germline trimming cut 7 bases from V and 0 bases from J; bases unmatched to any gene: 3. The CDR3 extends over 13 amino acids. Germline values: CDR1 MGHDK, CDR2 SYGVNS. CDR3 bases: TGTGCCAGCATGGGACTACCCTCCTACGAGCAGTACTTC. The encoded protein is CASMGLPSYEQYF.

In DNA, the CDR3 is TGCGCCAGCAGCCCGGGTGGGGGACGGACGAACACTGAAGCTTTCTTT. Its translation: CASSPGGGRTNTEAFF. The J gene is TRBJ1-1, the V gene TRBV5-1; D possibly corresponds to TRBD1 (5 bases). The CDR3 covers 16 residues. The V gene's germline CDR1 is SGHRS and CDR2 YFSETQ. V was pared by 4 bases and J by 1 base, with 17 bases between.

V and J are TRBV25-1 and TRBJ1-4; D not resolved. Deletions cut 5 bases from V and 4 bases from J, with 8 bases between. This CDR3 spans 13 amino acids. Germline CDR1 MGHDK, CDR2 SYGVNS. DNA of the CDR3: TGTGCCAGCAGTCGAACAGTTAATGAAAAACTGTTTTTT. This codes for CASSRTVNEKLFF.

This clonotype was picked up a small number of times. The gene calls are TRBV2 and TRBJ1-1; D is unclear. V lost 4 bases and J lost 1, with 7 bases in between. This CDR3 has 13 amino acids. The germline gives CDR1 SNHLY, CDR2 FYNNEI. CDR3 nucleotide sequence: TGTGCCAGCAGTGTTTCCCAGAACACTGAAGCTTTCTTT. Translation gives CASSVSQNTEAFF.

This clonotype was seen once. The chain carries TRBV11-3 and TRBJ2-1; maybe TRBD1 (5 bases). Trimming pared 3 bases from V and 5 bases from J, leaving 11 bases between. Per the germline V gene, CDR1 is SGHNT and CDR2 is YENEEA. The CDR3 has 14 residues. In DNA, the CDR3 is TGTGCCAGCAGCTTTAGGTCAGGGCACAATGAGCAGTTCTTC. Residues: CASSFRSGHNEQFF.

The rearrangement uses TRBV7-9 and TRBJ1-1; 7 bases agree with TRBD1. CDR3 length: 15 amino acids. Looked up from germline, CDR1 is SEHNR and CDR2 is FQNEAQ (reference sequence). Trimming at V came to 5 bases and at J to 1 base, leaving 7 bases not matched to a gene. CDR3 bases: TGTGCCAGCAGCCCCGGACAGGTTAAGAACACTGAAGCTTTCTTT. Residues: CASSPGQVKNTEAFF.

The CDR3 DNA follows: TGTGCCATCAGTGAACAGGGCTACGAGCAGTACTTC. It encodes CAISEQGYEQYF. The chain links TRBV10-3 to TRBJ2-7; TRBD1 might be the D (6 bases). The CDR3 runs to 12 residues. The V and J ends lost 3 bases and 3 bases respectively, with 6 bases between them. The germline V gene encodes CDR1 ENHRY and CDR2 SYGVKD.

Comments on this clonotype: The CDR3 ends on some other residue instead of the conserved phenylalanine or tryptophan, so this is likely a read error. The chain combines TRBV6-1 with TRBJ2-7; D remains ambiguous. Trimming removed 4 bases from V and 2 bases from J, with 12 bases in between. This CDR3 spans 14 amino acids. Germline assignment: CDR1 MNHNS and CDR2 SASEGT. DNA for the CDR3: TGTGCCAGCAGTGGAAACTATCAGACCTACGAGCAGTACCTC. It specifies CASSGNYQTYEQYL.

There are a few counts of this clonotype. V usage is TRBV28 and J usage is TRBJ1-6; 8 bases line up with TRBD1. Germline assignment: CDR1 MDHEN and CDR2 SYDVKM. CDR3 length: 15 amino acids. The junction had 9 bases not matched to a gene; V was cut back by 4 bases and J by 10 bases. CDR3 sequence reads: CASSSGQGDGSPLHF. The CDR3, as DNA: TGTGCCAGCAGTTCAGGACAGGGTGATGGCTCACCCCTCCACTTT.

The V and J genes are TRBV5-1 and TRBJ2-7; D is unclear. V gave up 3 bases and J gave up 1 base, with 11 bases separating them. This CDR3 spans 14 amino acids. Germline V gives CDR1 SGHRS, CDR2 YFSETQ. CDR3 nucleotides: TGCGCCAGCAGCTCAACTCATGGTTCCTACGAGCAGTACTTC. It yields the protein CASSSTHGSYEQYF.

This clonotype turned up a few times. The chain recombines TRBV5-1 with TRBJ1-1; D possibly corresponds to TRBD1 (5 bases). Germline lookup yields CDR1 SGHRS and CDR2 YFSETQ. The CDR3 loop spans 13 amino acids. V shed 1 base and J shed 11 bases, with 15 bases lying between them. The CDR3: CASSLRGGESAFF. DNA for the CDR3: TGCGCCAGCAGCTTGAGGGGAGGGGAATCGGCTTTCTTT.

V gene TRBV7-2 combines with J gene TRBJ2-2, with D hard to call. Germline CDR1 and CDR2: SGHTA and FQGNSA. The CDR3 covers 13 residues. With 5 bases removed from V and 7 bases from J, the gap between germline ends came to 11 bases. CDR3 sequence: CASSPHGLGELFF. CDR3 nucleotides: TGTGCCAGCAGCCCACATGGCCTCGGGGAGCTGTTTTTT.

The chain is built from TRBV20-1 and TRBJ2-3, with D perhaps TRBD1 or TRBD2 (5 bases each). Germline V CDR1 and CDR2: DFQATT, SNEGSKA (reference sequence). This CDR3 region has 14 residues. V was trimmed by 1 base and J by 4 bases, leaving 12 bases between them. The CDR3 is CSARAGTFPDTQYF. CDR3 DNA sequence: TGCAGTGCTAGAGCCGGGACCTTTCCAGATACGCAGTATTTT.

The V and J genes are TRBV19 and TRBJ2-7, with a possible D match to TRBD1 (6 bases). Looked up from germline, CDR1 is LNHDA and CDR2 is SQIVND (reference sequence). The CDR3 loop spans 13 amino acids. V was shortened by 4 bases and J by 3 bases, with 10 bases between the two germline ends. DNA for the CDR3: TGTGCCAGTAGTAGCCCGGACAGCTACGAGCAGTACTTC. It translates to CASSSPDSYEQYF.

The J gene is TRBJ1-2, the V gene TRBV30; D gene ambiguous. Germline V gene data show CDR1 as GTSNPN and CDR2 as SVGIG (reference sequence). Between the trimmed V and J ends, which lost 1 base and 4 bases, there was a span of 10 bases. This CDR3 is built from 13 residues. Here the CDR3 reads CAWSARAGYGYTF. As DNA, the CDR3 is TGTGCCTGGAGTGCCCGGGCGGGCTATGGCTACACCTTC.

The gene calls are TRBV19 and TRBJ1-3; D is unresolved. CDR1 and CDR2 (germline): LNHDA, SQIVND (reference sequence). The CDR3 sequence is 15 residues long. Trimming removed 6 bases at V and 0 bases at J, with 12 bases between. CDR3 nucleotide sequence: TGTGCCAGTAGATCCGCCCTGATCTCTGGAAACACCATATATTTT. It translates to CASRSALISGNTIYF.

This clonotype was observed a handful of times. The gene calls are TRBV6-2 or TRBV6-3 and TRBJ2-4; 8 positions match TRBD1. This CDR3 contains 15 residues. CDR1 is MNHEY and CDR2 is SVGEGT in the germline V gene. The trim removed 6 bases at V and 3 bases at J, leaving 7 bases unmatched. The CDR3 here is CASSPGQGDKNIQYF. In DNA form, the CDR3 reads TGTGCCAGCAGCCCTGGACAGGGCGACAAAAACATTCAGTACTTC.

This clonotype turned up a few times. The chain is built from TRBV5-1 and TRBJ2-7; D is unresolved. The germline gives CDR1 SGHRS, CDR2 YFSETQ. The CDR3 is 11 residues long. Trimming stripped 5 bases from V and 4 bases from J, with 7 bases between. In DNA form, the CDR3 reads TGCGCCAGCAGAGACGCTTACGAGCAGTACTTC. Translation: CASRDAYEQYF.

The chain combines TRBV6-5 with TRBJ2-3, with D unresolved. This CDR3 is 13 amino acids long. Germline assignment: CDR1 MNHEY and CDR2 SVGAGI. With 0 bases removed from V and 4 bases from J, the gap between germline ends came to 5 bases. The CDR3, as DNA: TGTGCCAGCAGTTACTCCGAGGCAGATACGCAGTATTTT. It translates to CASSYSEADTQYF.

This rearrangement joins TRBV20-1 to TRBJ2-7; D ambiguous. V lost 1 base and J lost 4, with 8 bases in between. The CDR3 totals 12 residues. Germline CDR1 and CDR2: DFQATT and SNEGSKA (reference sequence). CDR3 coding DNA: TGCAGTGCTAGAGGGGCATATTACGAGCAGTACTTC. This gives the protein CSARGAYYEQYF.

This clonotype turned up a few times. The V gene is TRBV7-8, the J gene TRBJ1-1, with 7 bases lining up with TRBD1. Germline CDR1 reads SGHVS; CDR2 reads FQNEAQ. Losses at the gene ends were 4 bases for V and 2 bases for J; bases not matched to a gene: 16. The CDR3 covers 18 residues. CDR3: CASSWIITGAEFNTEAFF. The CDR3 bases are TGTGCCAGCAGCTGGATTATCACAGGGGCGGAGTTCAACACTGAAGCTTTCTTT. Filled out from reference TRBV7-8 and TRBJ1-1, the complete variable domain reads GAGVSQSPRYKVAKRGQDVALRCDPISGHVSLFWYQQALGQGPEFLTYFQNEAQLDKSGLPSDRFFAERPEGSVSTLKIQRTQQEDSAVYLCASSWIITGAEFNTEAFFGQGTRLTVV.

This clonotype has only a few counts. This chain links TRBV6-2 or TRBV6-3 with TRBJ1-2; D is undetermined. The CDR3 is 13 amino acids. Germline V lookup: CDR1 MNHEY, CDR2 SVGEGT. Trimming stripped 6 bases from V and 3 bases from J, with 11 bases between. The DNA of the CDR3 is TGTGCCAGCAGCCTAGGGTCCTACTATGGCTACACCTTC. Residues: CASSLGSYYGYTF.

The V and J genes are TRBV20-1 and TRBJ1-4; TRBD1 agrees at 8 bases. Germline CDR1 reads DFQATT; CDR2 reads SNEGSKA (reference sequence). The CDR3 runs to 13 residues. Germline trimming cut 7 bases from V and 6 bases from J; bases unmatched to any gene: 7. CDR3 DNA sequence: TGCAGTGGATTGCAGGGGGCGCATGAAAAACTGTTTTTT. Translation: CSGLQGAHEKLFF.

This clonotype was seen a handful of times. The CDR3: CASSYRLGLYSNQPQHF. In DNA, the CDR3 is TGTGCCAGCAGTTACCGTTTAGGACTCTATAGCAATCAGCCCCAGCATTTT. The chain is built from TRBV6-2 or TRBV6-3 and TRBJ1-5; D gene unclear. The CDR3 extends over 17 amino acids. CDR1 and CDR2 from the germline V gene are MNHEY and SVGEGT. Trimming shortened V by 2 bases and J by 0 bases, and 14 bases separated the two germline ends.

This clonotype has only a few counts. CDR3 loop: CASRRRILLGYGYTF. The DNA of the CDR3 is TGTGCCAGCAGGCGGCGGATCCTGCTAGGGTATGGCTACACCTTC. The gene calls are TRBV11-3 and TRBJ1-2; D not resolved. V dropped 6 bases and J dropped 5 bases, with 19 bases sitting between them. Per germline, CDR1 SGHNT and CDR2 YENEEA. This CDR3 has 15 amino acids. Complete variable domain (other parts from reference TRBV11-3 and TRBJ1-2): EAGVVQSPRYKIIEKKQPVAFWCNPISGHNTLYWYLQNLGQGPELLIRYENEEAVDDSQLPKDRFSAERLKGVDSTLKIQPAELGDSAVYLCASRRRILLGYGYTFGSGTRLTVV.

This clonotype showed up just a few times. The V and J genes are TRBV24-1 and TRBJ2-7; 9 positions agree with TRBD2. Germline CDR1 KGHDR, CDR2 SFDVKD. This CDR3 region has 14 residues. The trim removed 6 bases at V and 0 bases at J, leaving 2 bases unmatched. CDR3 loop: CATSSSGSSYEQYF. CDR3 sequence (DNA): TGTGCCACCAGTAGTAGCGGGAGCTCCTACGAGCAGTACTTC.

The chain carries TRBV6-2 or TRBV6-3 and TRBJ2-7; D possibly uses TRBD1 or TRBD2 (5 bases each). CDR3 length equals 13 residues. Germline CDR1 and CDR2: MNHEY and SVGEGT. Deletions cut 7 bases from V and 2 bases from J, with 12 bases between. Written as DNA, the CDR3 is TGTGCCAGCACCCGGGACGGAACCTACGAGCAGTACTTC. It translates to CASTRDGTYEQYF.